This TCR beta chain appears in the sequencing data of a study of T cell clonality in common variable immunodeficiency. Findings and limits, study-wide: Fewer TCRbeta clones were shared among CVID subjects than controls.

The length of the CDR3 is 13 residues. V dropped 1 base and J dropped 3 bases, with 4 bases sitting between them. Germline CDR1 reads KGHSH; CDR2 reads LQKENI. Measured with immunoSEQ multiplex PCR; TCRdb has only the in-frame clones, and not every one. The sample is made up of about 37,000 clones, none counted only once. This clone was found many times. The antigen is not known. The read is 3 residues too short to cover the CDR3 end, so that end is filled in from the germline J gene. The chain couples TRBV18 to TRBJ1-3; D is uncertain. The sequence was obtained from a person between 18 and 69 years old in good health. Sequenced material: peripheral blood mononuclear cells. The sequenced part of the CDR3 DNA is TGTGCCAGCTCACCACAGGGTGGAAACACC. It specifies CASSPQGGNT. The CDR3 reads in full as CASSPQGGNTIYF.